This T cell receptor (beta chain) was identified in a study of shared clonotypes between healthy human individuals. The method was immunoSEQ multiplex PCR; TCRdb's version includes in-frame clones alone and lacks a portion of them. This sample carries roughly 890,000 clones, about 91% of them seen once, and the ten largest clones take around 24%. This clone appeared once. What it recognizes is unknown. CDR3 length: 15 amino acids. V was cut by 3 bases and J by 6 bases, with 17 bases left in between. Germline V gives CDR1 MNHNS, CDR2 SASEGT. Study results and limitations: Only blood was sampled, and tissue TCR repertoires likely differ from blood ones.

Naive CD8 cells, CD45RO-negative and positively selected for CCR7, excluded terminally differentiated effector memory CD45RA+ cells. The V call is TRBV6-1, the J call TRBJ1-2; possible D gene TRBD1, 6 bases. This clonotype was sampled from a man in his thirties or forties in good health. The sample comprised naive CD8+ T cells sorted from blood. CDR3 region: CASSEPGALVHGYTF. DNA of the CDR3: TGTGCCAGCAGTGAGCCGGGGGCCCTCGTTCATGGCTACACCTTC.